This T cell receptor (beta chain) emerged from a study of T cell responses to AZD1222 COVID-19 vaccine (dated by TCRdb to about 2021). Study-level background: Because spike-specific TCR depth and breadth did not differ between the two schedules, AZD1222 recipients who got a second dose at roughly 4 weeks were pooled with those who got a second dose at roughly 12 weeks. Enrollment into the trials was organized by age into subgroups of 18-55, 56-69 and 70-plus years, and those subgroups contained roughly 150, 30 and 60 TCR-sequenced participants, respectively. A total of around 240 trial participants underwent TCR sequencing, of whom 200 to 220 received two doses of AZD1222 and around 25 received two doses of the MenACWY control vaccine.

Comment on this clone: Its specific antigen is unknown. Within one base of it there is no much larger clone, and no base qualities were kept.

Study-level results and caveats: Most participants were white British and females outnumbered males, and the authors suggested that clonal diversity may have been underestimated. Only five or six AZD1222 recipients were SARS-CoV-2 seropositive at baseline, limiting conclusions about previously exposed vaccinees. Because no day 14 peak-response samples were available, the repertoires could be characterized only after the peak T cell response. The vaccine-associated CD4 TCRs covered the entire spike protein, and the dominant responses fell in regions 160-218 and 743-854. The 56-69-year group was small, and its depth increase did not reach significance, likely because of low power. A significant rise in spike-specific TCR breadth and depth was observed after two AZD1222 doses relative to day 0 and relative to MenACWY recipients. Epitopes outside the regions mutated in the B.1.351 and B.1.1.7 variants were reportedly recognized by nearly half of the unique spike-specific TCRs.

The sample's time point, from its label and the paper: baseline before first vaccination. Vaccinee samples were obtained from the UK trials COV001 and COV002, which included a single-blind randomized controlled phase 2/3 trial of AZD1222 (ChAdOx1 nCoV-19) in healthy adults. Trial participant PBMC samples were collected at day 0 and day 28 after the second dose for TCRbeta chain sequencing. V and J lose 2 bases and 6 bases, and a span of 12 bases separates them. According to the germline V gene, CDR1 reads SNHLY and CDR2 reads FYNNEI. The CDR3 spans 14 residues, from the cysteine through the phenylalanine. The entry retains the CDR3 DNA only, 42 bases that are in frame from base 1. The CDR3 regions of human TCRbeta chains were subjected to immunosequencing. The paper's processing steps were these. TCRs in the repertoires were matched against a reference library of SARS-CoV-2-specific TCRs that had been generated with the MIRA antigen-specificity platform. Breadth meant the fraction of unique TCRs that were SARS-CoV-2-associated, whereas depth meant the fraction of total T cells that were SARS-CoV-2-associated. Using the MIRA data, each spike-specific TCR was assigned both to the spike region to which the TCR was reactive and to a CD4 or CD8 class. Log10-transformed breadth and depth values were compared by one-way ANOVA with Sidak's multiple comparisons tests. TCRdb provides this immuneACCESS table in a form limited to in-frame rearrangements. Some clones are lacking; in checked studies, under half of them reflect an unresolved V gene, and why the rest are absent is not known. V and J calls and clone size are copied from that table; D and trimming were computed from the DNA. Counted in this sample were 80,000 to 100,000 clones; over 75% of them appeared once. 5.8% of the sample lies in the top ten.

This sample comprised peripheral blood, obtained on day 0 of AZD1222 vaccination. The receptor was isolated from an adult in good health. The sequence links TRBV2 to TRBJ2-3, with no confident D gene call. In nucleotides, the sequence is TGTGCCAGCAGTGAACCTTTCACCTGGGATACGCAGTATTTT. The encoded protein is CASSEPFTWDTQYF.